The T cell receptor (beta chain) described here comes from a study of blood T cell repertoires in COVID-19. TCRdb's table, derived via immunoSEQ multiplex PCR, lists solely in-frame clones and lacks some. The data hold over 75,000 clones, with around four fifths observed a single time. This CDR3 is built from 15 residues. The V gene lost 5 bases and the J gene lost 4 bases, with 15 bases spanning the gap. Germline-derived CDR1 and CDR2 are MNHNY and SVGAGI (reference sequence). The rearrangement uses TRBV6-6 and TRBJ1-3; possibly TRBD1 for D (6 bases). The sequence was obtained from a human donor in a cohort sampled during active COVID-19. Sequencing was performed on peripheral blood. The CDR3 loop reads CASSPDRRAGNTIYF. The CDR3 nucleotides read TGTGCCAGCAGTCCCGACAGGCGTGCGGGAAACACCATATATTTT.